This section outlines one TCR beta chain sequence together with its context. Its antigen is unidentified. This specimen comes from a study of Graves' ophthalmopathy and Graves' hyperthyroidism. Study-level background: The authors collected peripheral blood at initial diagnosis, before any treatment. General study points: Most expanded clonotypes in thyroid above 0.001 frequency also showed up in blood.

The authors amplified TCR beta CDR3 regions from RNA transcripts. An opening RT-PCR round employed HTBI primers and preceded a second-round multiplex PCR. TCRdb re-called the multiplex PCR reads with MiXCR, one entry per CDR3 protein. The data hold a few hundred thousand distinct CDR3 sequences, with 15% observed a single time. The germline CDR1 and CDR2 sequences are DFQATT and SNEGSKA (reference sequence). Trimming took 5 bases from V and 4 from J; bases not matched to a gene: 17. This CDR3 comprises 16 residues. Patients in the hyperthyroidism group, adults aged 18 to 65, were newly diagnosed, under 2 months' duration. The study excluded patients with other autoimmune diseases, uncontrolled infections, pregnancy or lactation.

Sample: peripheral blood. This TCR was sampled from a woman aged 18-29 years with stable Graves' hyperthyroidism. The chain employs TRBV20-1 and TRBJ2-7; 7 nucleotides line up with TRBD1. CDR3 coding DNA: TGCAGTGCTCCTATCACAACGACAGGGCTCTGGTACGAGCAGTACTTC. Translation gives CSAPITTTGLWYEQYF.